This T cell receptor (beta chain) derives from a study of T cells in Graves' hyperthyroidism and ophthalmopathy. A NOSPECS grade of at least 4, a Clinical Activity Score of at least 3 and duration under 3 months were recorded in ophthalmopathy patients. Each diagnosis was grounded in clinical symptoms, serum thyroxine and TRAb, thyroid ultrasound, and orbital computed tomography. Germline values: CDR1 DFQATT, CDR2 SNEGSKA (reference sequence). V shed 0 bases and J 0 bases; nucleotides not matched to a gene: 6. This CDR3 spans 16 amino acids. Findings of the study overall: Expanded thyroid clonotypes (above 0.001) were mostly also found in blood.

With regard to this clonotype: Antigen: not known.

Amplification of TCR beta CDR3 regions was performed using RNA transcripts as template. Primed by the HTBI set, a first-round RT-PCR was run on the TCR CDR3. One entry per CDR3 protein results from TCRdb running MiXCR on the multiplex PCR reads. This sample yields some 580,000 distinct CDR3 sequences, of which 16% are seen a single time; roughly 3.5% belongs to the top ten. The sample was blood. This sequence joins TRBV20-1 and TRBJ2-5; 8 bases are shared with TRBD2. This clonotype originated in a woman between 40 and 55 years old with Graves' ophthalmopathy. The CDR3 DNA is TGCAGTGCTAGAGATGGGAGTAGCGGGGACCAAGAGACCCAGTACTTC. Its protein is CSARDGSSGDQETQYF.